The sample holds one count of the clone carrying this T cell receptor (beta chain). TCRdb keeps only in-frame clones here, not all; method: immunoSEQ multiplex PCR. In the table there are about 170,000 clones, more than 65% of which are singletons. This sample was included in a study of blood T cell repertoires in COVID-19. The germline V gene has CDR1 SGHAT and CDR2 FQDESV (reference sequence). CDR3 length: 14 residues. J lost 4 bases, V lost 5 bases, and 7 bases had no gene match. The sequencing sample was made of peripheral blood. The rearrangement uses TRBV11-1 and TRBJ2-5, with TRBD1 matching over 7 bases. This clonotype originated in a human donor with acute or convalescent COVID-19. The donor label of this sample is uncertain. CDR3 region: CASSATGVGETQYF. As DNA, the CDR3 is TGTGCCAGCAGCGCTACAGGGGTTGGAGAGACCCAGTACTTC.